Listed below are T cell receptor beta chains from one sample, sequenced in a study of blood T cell repertoires in COVID-19. Sequencing was performed with immunoSEQ multiplex PCR; in TCRdb, only in-frame clones are kept and a portion is missing. The sample lists about 260,000 clones, around nine tenths occurring once. Sequencing used peripheral blood. The receptors were gathered from a woman aged 55-70 years with COVID-19, enrolled during active disease. Both conserved end residues are part of each CDR3. D genes are given only for firm matches. Clone size is stated in some rows and not others, as once, few, many or a class when expanded.

V gene	J gene	clone size	D gene	CDR3 DNA	CDR3 protein
TRBV30	TRBJ2-5	-	-	TGTGCCTGGCAGACAGTCCAAGAGACCCAGTACTTC	CAWQTVQETQYF
TRBV5-6	TRBJ2-2	few	TRBD1	TGTGCCAGCAGCGTCAGGGGGCGGGGAACCGGGGAGCTGTTTTTT	CASSVRGRGTGELFF
TRBV27	TRBJ2-1	-	-	TGTGCCAGCGGACATACAGCCCTAACAAGTAATGAGCAGTTCTTC	CASGHTALTSNEQFF
TRBV11-3	TRBJ2-1	-	TRBD2	TGTGCCAGCAGCTTAGGTCAGGGACTAGCGGAGGGGAATGAGCAGTTCTTC	CASSLGQGLAEGNEQFF
TRBV9	TRBJ1-6	-	-	TGTGCCAGCAGCGTAGAAGGGAGCCATTCACCCCTCCACTTT	CASSVEGSHSPLHF
TRBV9	TRBJ1-4	-	-	TGTGCCAGCAGCCCGTCGGGGGGAAATGAAAAACTGTTTTTT	CASSPSGGNEKLFF
TRBV5-1	TRBJ1-5	many	-	TGCGCCAGCAGCTCGGAAGGGGATCAGCCCCAGCATTTT	CASSSEGDQPQHF
TRBV7-9	TRBJ1-5	-	-	TGTGCCAGCAGCTCGGACTTGAGCTATCAGCCCCAGCATTTT	CASSSDLSYQPQHF
TRBV4-1	TRBJ2-3	-	-	TGCGCCAGCAGCAACCGGGACACTGGACCAGATACGCAGTATTTT	CASSNRDTGPDTQYF
TRBV19	TRBJ1-1	-	-	TGTGCCAGTGGTGGGCGGGGACCGAACACTGAAGCTTTCTTT	CASGGRGPNTEAFF
TRBV3-1/TRBV3-2	TRBJ2-6	-	TRBD1	TGTGCCAGCAGCCAAGTCCTACCTAACAGGGGACACTTGGCTGGGGCCAACGTCCTGACTTTC	CASSQVLPNRGHLAGANVLTF
TRBV10-3	TRBJ2-7	-	TRBD2	TGTGCCACCCTTCAGCGGGAGAACAACGAGCAGTACTTC	CATLQRENNEQYF
TRBV3-1/TRBV3-2	TRBJ2-5	-	TRBD2	TGTGCCAGCAGCAAGGGACTAGCGATTGAGACCCAGTACTTC	CASSKGLAIETQYF
TRBV5-4	TRBJ2-2	-	-	TGTGCCAGCAGCTATGAGGCGAACACCGGGGAGCTGTTTTTT	CASSYEANTGELFF
TRBV10-3	TRBJ2-2	once	-	TGTGCCATCAGTGAACTCCCATCCAACACCGGGGAGCTGTTTTTT	CAISELPSNTGELFF
TRBV28	TRBJ1-2	-	TRBD1	TGTGCCAGCAGTTCACCGGGACAGAGAGGCTACACCTTC	CASSSPGQRGYTF
TRBV6-2/TRBV6-3	TRBJ1-5	-	-	TGTGCCAGCAGCCGGGACTCATTAAGCAATCAGCCCCAGCATTTT	CASSRDSLSNQPQHF
TRBV30	TRBJ2-1	-	-	TGTGCCCTGCGTCCCTTGGGGGGTTACAATGAGCAGTTCTTC	CALRPLGGYNEQFF
TRBV24-1	TRBJ1-2	once	TRBD1	TGTGCCACCAGTGATTGGACAGGGAGGGTCCATGGCTACACCTTC	CATSDWTGRVHGYTF
TRBV9	TRBJ2-3	-	TRBD2	TGTGCCAGCAGCGTAGTCCCGGGAGGCCGCACAGATACGCAGTATTTT	CASSVVPGGRTDTQYF
TRBV9	TRBJ2-5	-	-	TGTGCCAGCAGGGAGGGGAGGTATCAAGAGACCCAGTACTTC	CASREGRYQETQYF
TRBV7-2	TRBJ2-7	-	-	TGTGCCAGCAGCTCCCGAGAGTCTTACGAGCAGTACTTC	CASSSRESYEQYF
TRBV7-2	TRBJ2-3	-	-	TGTGCCAGCAGCCCGGTAATGACAGATACGCAGTATTTT	CASSPVMTDTQYF
TRBV20-1	TRBJ2-5	-	TRBD2	TGCAGTGCTAGTGGCCCTAGCGGCCGCGGGTTCCAAGAGACCCAGTACTTC	CSASGPSGRGFQETQYF
TRBV4-2	TRBJ2-2	-	-	TGTGCCAGCAGCCCTCGACTAGTAAAGAGCTTGTTCGGGGAGCTGTTTTTT	CASSPRLVKSLFGELFF
TRBV6-5	TRBJ1-1	-	TRBD1	TGTGCCAGCAGGGGACAGGGGGACACTGAAGCTTTCTTT	CASRGQGDTEAFF
TRBV4-1	TRBJ2-3	-	-	TGCGCCAGCAGCCAAGCTCGTACAGGACTAAGCACAGATACGCAGTATTTT	CASSQARTGLSTDTQYF
TRBV9	TRBJ2-3	-	TRBD2	TGTGCCAGCAGCGTAGCGGCTAGCGGGAGAACAGATACGCAGTATTTT	CASSVAASGRTDTQYF
TRBV6-4	TRBJ1-6	-	-	TGTGCCAGCAGTGAAGAGAGGGATTCACCCCTCCACTTT	CASSEERDSPLHF
TRBV7-9	TRBJ2-7	-	-	TGTGCCAGCAGCTTAGGGGCGCATCACCTCTACGAGCAGTACTTC	CASSLGAHHLYEQYF
TRBV6-5	TRBJ2-3	-	TRBD1	TGTGCCAGCAGTTACCGGACAGGGCCGCAGTATTTT	CASSYRTGPQYF
TRBV10-3	TRBJ2-1	-	-	TGTGCCATCAGTGACTCGAGCGATGAGCAGTTCTTC	CAISDSSDEQFF
TRBV6-9	TRBJ2-7	-	-	TGTGCCAGCAGTTTAAAGATGGACATACGGGCCTACGAGCAGTACTTC	CASSLKMDIRAYEQYF
TRBV5-6	TRBJ2-7	-	TRBD2	TGTGCCAGCAGCTTGCGTTTCGGGCTAGCGGGAGGGTCCGGCGAGCAGTACTTC	CASSLRFGLAGGSGEQYF
TRBV15	TRBJ2-3	-	TRBD2	TGTGCCACCAGCAGAGATGGCGGGAGAACAGATACGCAGTATTTT	CATSRDGGRTDTQYF
TRBV24-1	TRBJ2-7	few	-	TGTGCCACCAGTGACTCGGGACACCCCTACGAGCAGTACTTC	CATSDSGHPYEQYF
TRBV6-1	TRBJ1-2	-	-	TGTGCCAGCAGTGAACAACTCGACGGCAGGGAAAATGGCTACACCTTC	CASSEQLDGRENGYTF
TRBV28	TRBJ2-1	-	TRBD2	TGTGCCAGCAGGGTACGGACTAGCGGGAACAATGAGCAGTTCTTC	CASRVRTSGNNEQFF
TRBV11-2	TRBJ2-3	-	TRBD2	TGTGCCAGCAGCCCAAGACTAGCGGGTAGCACAGATACGCAGTATTTT	CASSPRLAGSTDTQYF
TRBV20-1	TRBJ2-2	-	TRBD2	TGCAGTGCTAGTACCCCCCCACTAGCGGGAGGGAACACCGGGGAGCTGTTTTTT	CSASTPPLAGGNTGELFF
TRBV10-2	TRBJ1-5	-	TRBD1	TGCGCCAGCAGCGCCCTCCTCGGGGACAGGCAGGATCAGCCCCAGCATTTT	CASSALLGDRQDQPQHF
TRBV7-9	TRBJ2-7	-	TRBD1	TGTGCCACGACAGGGGCGCTACGGGAGCAGTACTTC	CATTGALREQYF
TRBV27	TRBJ1-1	-	-	TGTGCCAGCAGCGAGTGGCGGCCGCCGGTCAACACTGAAGCTTTCTTT	CASSEWRPPVNTEAFF